The T cell receptor (beta chain) under discussion was sequenced for a study of a mutant IDH1 vaccine in newly diagnosed glioma. Study summary: Either 4-6 weeks after radiotherapy alone or alongside temozolomide, vaccination was begun.

The germline V gene has CDR1 PRHDT and CDR2 FYEKMQ (reference sequence). The CDR3 sequence is 13 residues long. Trimming left V 3 bases short and J 4 bases short, with 7 bases between. Time point in this sample: week 11, during vaccination. Vaccination comprised doses that each held 300 ug of mutant IDH1 20-mer peptide, plus topical imiquimod. Astrocytomas found in donors were new, WHO grade 3 or 4, IDH1-mutant and ATRX-lost. On this clone itself: Its antigen remains unidentified.

Here immunoSEQ multiplex PCR was the method, and the copy in TCRdb shows in-frame clones only, minus some. The table lists about 30,000 clones, around 90% of them singletons, with around 20% in the top ten. The source was PBMCs, collected from a glioma patient whose treatment included an IDH1 peptide vaccine. V and J are TRBV13 and TRBJ2-1; D gene uncertain. The clonotype comes from a man aged 18 to 30 with glioma. This CDR3 reads CASSLELYNEQFF. In DNA form, the CDR3 reads TGTGCCAGCAGCTTGGAATTATACAATGAGCAGTTCTTC.